Below, 25 T cell receptor beta chains from the same sample are listed, as sequenced in a study of T-cell reconstitution after alpha-beta-depleted transplantation in children. Using unique molecular identifiers, the investigators prepared the TCRbeta library. Using its own MiXCR run on the PCR reads, TCRdb lists one record per CDR3 protein. The data hold fewer than 550,000 distinct CDR3 sequences, with roughly 11% observed a single time. Sequencing used PBMCs, mostly from graft donor cells, obtained 180 days after TCRalphabeta/CD19-depleted stem cell transplant. Receptors were obtained from a female patient aged 2-9 years who had a stem cell transplant for aplastic anemia, so the T cells may come from the graft donor.

This clonotype showed up just a few times. The chain joins TRBV10-3 to TRBJ2-2; a weak D match, TRBD2 (6 bases). V was shortened by 2 bases and J by 6 bases, with 13 bases between the two germline ends. The CDR3 runs 15 residues. Germline V gives CDR1 ENHRY, CDR2 SYGVKD. The chain's CDR3 is CAISERDFPPGELFF. In nucleotides, the CDR3 is TGTGCCATCAGTGAGAGGGACTTCCCACCCGGGGAGCTGTTTTTT.

This clonotype was detected only a few times. The chain uses TRBV12-3 or TRBV12-4 and TRBJ2-3, with TRBD1 as a possible D gene (6 bases). V lost 1 base to trimming and J lost 2 bases, with 16 bases between them. The CDR3 is 17 residues long. The CDR3 bases are TGTGCCAGCAGTTTAGGGGACACGCCTTTTAACACAGATACGCAGTATTTT. Its translation is CASSLGDTPFNTDTQYF.

The table lists this clonotype with a few counts. The CDR3 loop reads CSVGGRGVGEKLFF. CDR3 sequence (DNA): TGCAGCGTTGGAGGCAGGGGTGTGGGTGAAAAACTGTTTTTT. V usage is TRBV29-1 and J usage is TRBJ1-4, with D perhaps matching TRBD1 (6 bases). The V and J ends lost 4 bases and 7 bases respectively, with 16 bases between them. Germline CDR1 and CDR2: SQVTM and ANQGSEA. The CDR3 has 14 residues.

V is TRBV12-3 or TRBV12-4 and J is TRBJ2-1; 12 bases map to TRBD2. There are 16 residues in the CDR3. J gave up 7 bases and V 7 bases, and 11 bases lay outside the gene matches. In DNA, the CDR3 is TGTGCCAGCAACCTATGGGGACTAGCGGGTACTAATGAGCAGTTCTTC. Protein sequence: CASNLWGLAGTNEQFF.

This clonotype was recorded a few times. This sequence joins TRBV5-1 and TRBJ2-5; D is unresolved. The CDR3 runs to 16 residues. V lost 0 bases and J lost 2, with 14 bases in between. In germline, CDR1 is SGHRS, CDR2 YFSETQ. This CDR3 is CASSLATLQSQETQYF. The CDR3 bases are TGCGCCAGCAGCTTGGCTACCTTGCAGAGTCAAGAGACCCAGTACTTC.

The V and J genes are TRBV4-1 and TRBJ2-3; the match to TRBD2 covers 12 bases. The CDR3 consists of 18 residues. Unmatched junction bases numbered 10, after V lost 1 base and J lost 5 bases. The V gene's germline CDR1 is MGHRA and CDR2 YSYEKL. The CDR3 DNA follows: TGCGCCAGCAGCCAAGTCCCTAGCGGGAGGGTAAAGGGAGATACGCAGTATTTT. Translating gives CASSQVPSGRVKGDTQYF.

This clonotype showed up just a few times. The chain employs TRBV6-1 and TRBJ2-5, with 10 bases aligning to TRBD2. Germline V gene sequence: CDR1 MNHNS, CDR2 SASEGT. This CDR3 region has 15 residues. J lost 4 bases, V lost 7 bases, and 9 bases had no gene match. Written as DNA, the CDR3 is TGTGCCAGCATTCGAGCGGGAGGGCCCGGAGAGACCCAGTACTTC. This codes for CASIRAGGPGETQYF.

In its sample, this clonotype was seen many times. The rearrangement links TRBV4-2 to TRBJ2-7; 9 nucleotides agree with TRBD2. Per germline, CDR1 LGHNA and CDR2 YNFKEQ. V lost 1 base to trimming and J lost 4 bases; unmatched junction nucleotides: 5. The CDR3 consists of 15 residues. The CDR3 loop is CASSQALAGRYEQYF. The CDR3 DNA reads as TGTGCCAGCAGCCAAGCGCTAGCGGGGCGATACGAGCAGTACTTC.

This clonotype turned up a few times. V usage is TRBV6-2 or TRBV6-3 and J usage is TRBJ1-6; D call uncertain. CDR1 is MNHEY and CDR2 is SVGEGT in the germline V gene. The V end lost 4 bases, the J end lost 8 bases, and 21 bases lay between the germline ends. CDR3 length: 17 residues. The CDR3 DNA reads as TGTGCCAGCAGTTCCCCGGCCTCTTCAGGATGGGATTCACCCCTCCACTTT. Its translation is CASSSPASSGWDSPLHF.

In its sample, this clonotype was seen a few times. The CDR3 is CASTDPGQGETGELFF. CDR3 nucleotide sequence: TGTGCCAGCACCGATCCGGGACAGGGCGAAACCGGGGAGCTGTTTTTT. This chain connects TRBV12-3 or TRBV12-4 to TRBJ2-2; 9 bases are shared with TRBD1. J was trimmed by 5 bases and V by 7 bases; bases with no gene match: 11. The CDR3 runs 16 residues.

This clonotype was seen only a few times. V is TRBV5-1 and J is TRBJ1-2; no reliable D call. This CDR3 spans 14 amino acids. Deletions cut 1 base from V and 4 bases from J, with 11 bases between. CDR1 SGHRS and CDR2 YFSETQ come from the germline V gene. DNA of the CDR3: TGCGCCAGCAGCTTGATGGGAACAGTCTATGGCTACACCTTC. As protein: CASSLMGTVYGYTF. The full variable domain, with the rest looked up from reference TRBV5-1 and TRBJ1-2, is KAGVTQTPRYLIKTRGQQVTLSCSPISGHRSVSWYQQTPGQGLQFLFEYFSETQRNKGNFPGRFSGRQFSNSRSEMNVSTLELGDSALYLCASSLMGTVYGYTFGSGTRLTVV.

The genes are TRBV20-1 and TRBJ2-7; 11 positions match TRBD2. CDR3 length: 15 amino acids. CDR1 and CDR2 (germline): DFQATT, SNEGSKA (reference sequence). V shed 0 bases and J 4 bases; nucleotides not matched to a gene: 5. The CDR3: CSARDFASGRYEQYF. CDR3 nucleotide sequence: TGCAGTGCTAGAGATTTCGCTAGCGGGAGGTACGAGCAGTACTTC.

The table lists this clonotype with a few counts. The V call is TRBV28, the J call TRBJ2-5; D unclear. From germline, CDR1 is MDHEN and CDR2 SYDVKM. Trimming cost V 5 bases and J 4 bases, with 14 bases left between them. The CDR3 length is 14 residues. The CDR3 nucleotides read TGTGCCAGCAGTCCCCCTCGACTGACAGAGACCCAGTACTTC. Its translation is CASSPPRLTETQYF.

This clonotype was seen a handful of times. V and J are TRBV7-2 and TRBJ2-7, with D perhaps TRBD1 (6 bases). Germline V gene data show CDR1 as SGHTA and CDR2 as FQGNSA. The CDR3 has 15 amino acids. Between the trimmed V and J ends, which lost 1 base and 2 bases, there was a span of 12 bases. The DNA of the CDR3 is TGTGCCAGCAGCTTAGGAACAGGGCCCGCCTACGAGCAGTACTTC. Protein sequence: CASSLGTGPAYEQYF.

This clonotype was found many times. The V call is TRBV7-8, the J call TRBJ1-1, with D possibly being TRBD1 (5 bases). Germline lookup yields CDR1 SGHVS and CDR2 FQNEAQ. The V and J ends lost 2 bases and 7 bases respectively, with 11 bases between them. This CDR3 spans 13 amino acids. CDR3 DNA: TGTGCCAGCAGCTTACGGGACCTCGGTGAAGCTTTCTTT. Its protein product is CASSLRDLGEAFF.

Only a few counts were recorded for this clonotype. This chain links TRBV6-5 with TRBJ1-4; 7 bases fit TRBD1. The trim removed 2 bases at V and 3 bases at J, leaving 3 bases unmatched. This CDR3 has 15 residues. Germline CDR1 MNHEY, CDR2 SVGAGI. The CDR3 loop reads CASSYRGQANEKLFF. CDR3 DNA sequence: TGTGCCAGCAGTTACCGAGGACAGGCTAATGAAAAACTGTTTTTT.

This clonotype has a count of ten or more. The chain recombines TRBV20-1 with TRBJ2-3; 7 bases fit TRBD2. The CDR3 has 16 residues. Trimming took 1 base from V and 1 from J; bases not matched to a gene: 8. CDR1 and CDR2 (germline): DFQATT, SNEGSKA (reference sequence). CDR3 protein: CSARGGSGSRTDTQYF. CDR3 bases: TGCAGTGCTAGAGGGGGTAGCGGGTCTCGCACAGATACGCAGTATTTT.

This clonotype showed up many times. The chain employs TRBV5-8 and TRBJ1-2; the match to TRBD1 covers 11 bases. Germline CDR1 SGHTS, CDR2 YDEGEE. This CDR3 contains 14 residues. The V segment lost 1 base and the J segment 8 bases; nucleotides outside the gene matches: 4. CDR3 residues: CASSLKDRGRGYTF. For the CDR3, the DNA is TGTGCCAGCAGCTTGAAGGACAGGGGGCGCGGCTACACCTTC. Looking up the rest from reference TRBV5-8 and TRBJ1-2 gives the full variable domain: EAGVTQSPTHLIKTRGQQATLRCSPISGHTSVYWYQQALGLGLQFLLWYDEGEERNRGNFPPRFSGRQFPNYSSELNVNALELEDSALYLCASSLKDRGRGYTFGSGTRLTVV.

The chain uses TRBV28 and TRBJ2-1; D assignment may be TRBD1 or TRBD2 (5 bases each). The CDR3 length is 13 residues. Trimming shortened V by 6 bases and J by 10 bases, and 16 bases separated the two germline ends. Germline assignment: CDR1 MDHEN and CDR2 SYDVKM. CDR3 DNA sequence: TGTGCCAGCAGGAGGGGCGCCGGTAGGGAGCAGTTCTTC. Encoded protein: CASRRGAGREQFF.

This clonotype was observed a few times. V usage is TRBV7-2 and J usage is TRBJ2-5; 14 bases match TRBD2. The CDR3 runs 17 residues. CDR1 is SGHTA, CDR2 FQGNSA, per germline. The V gene end was trimmed by 5 bases and the J gene end by 4 bases; junction bases not matched to a gene: 9. The CDR3 DNA is TGTGCCAGCAGCCCCCCTGGACTAGCGGGAGGAGTAGAGACCCAGTACTTC. It yields the protein CASSPPGLAGGVETQYF.

This clonotype has only a few counts. The V and J genes are TRBV6-2 or TRBV6-3 and TRBJ1-1; D is undetermined. CDR1 and CDR2 from the germline V gene are MNHEY and SVGEGT. The CDR3 length is 14 residues. The germline V and J ends were trimmed by 1 base and 2 bases, with 8 bases remaining between them. Here the CDR3 DNA reads TGTGCCAGCAGTTACTGGGCGGGAAACACTGAAGCTTTCTTT. The encoded protein is CASSYWAGNTEAFF.

This clonotype was detected only a few times. The CDR3 region has the DNA TGTGCCAGCAGCTTCACTGCGGGACTAGCTTACAATGAGCAGTTCTTC. Translating gives CASSFTAGLAYNEQFF. The genes are TRBV7-2 and TRBJ2-1; 9 nucleotides line up with TRBD2. CDR3 size: 16 residues. Germline lookup yields CDR1 SGHTA and CDR2 FQGNSA. Trimming took 3 bases from V and 4 from J; bases not matched to a gene: 7.

A note on this clonotype: A junction end diverges from the germline sequence, so it may reflect a read error. J is TRBJ2-4 and V is TRBV7-2; possible D gene TRBD2, 5 bases. Germline V gene data show CDR1 as SGHTA and CDR2 as FQGNSA. This CDR3 contains 15 residues. The CDR3 sequence: CASSPKTIPKNSQYF. CDR3 DNA: TGTGCCAGCAGCCCTAAGACTATCCCCAAAAACAGTCAGTACTTC.

This clonotype showed up just a few times. This rearrangement joins TRBV20-1 to TRBJ2-5, with TRBD2 matching over 10 bases. This CDR3 comprises 14 residues. V shed 5 bases, J shed 5 bases, and the junction held 8 bases outside the gene matches. Per the germline V gene, CDR1 is DFQATT and CDR2 is SNEGSKA (reference sequence). In DNA, the CDR3 is TGCAGTGCTCTCCAGCGGGAGGGCTGGGAGACCCAGTACTTC. Residues: CSALQREGWETQYF.

This sequence joins TRBV20-1 and TRBJ2-2, with 13 bases matching TRBD2. With 6 bases clipped from V and 6 bases from J, the junction kept 13 bases outside the gene matches. Germline CDR1 DFQATT, CDR2 SNEGSKA (reference sequence). This CDR3 region has 17 residues. In DNA, the CDR3 is TGCAGTGCGAGAAACCATATGGGGACTAGCGGGGCCGGGGAGCTGTTTTTT. This encodes CSARNHMGTSGAGELFF.